The 20 T cell receptor beta chains listed next were all sequenced from one sample in a study of blood T cell repertoires in COVID-19. Data came from immunoSEQ multiplex PCR; TCRdb stores just in-frame clones and leaves some out. The repertoire holds about 220,000 clones, with roughly 80% as singletons. Sequenced material: peripheral blood. The source is a human donor in a cohort sampled during active COVID-19.

V is TRBV27 and J is TRBJ2-1; 9 positions match TRBD2. The CDR3 has 15 residues. Germline CDR1 and CDR2: MNHEY and SMNVEV (reference sequence). Trimming cost V 6 bases and J 4 bases; bases outside gene matches: 7. As DNA, the CDR3 is TGTGCCAGCAGGATAGCGGGAGTCGGATACAATGAGCAGTTCTTC. This encodes CASRIAGVGYNEQFF.

The chain couples TRBV6-5 to TRBJ2-3; perhaps TRBD1 as D (6 bases). V lost 6 bases, J lost 4 bases, and 14 bases lay in between. Germline values: CDR1 MNHEY, CDR2 SVGAGI. This CDR3 contains 14 residues. The CDR3 protein is CASSLFRGADTQYF. CDR3 DNA sequence: TGTGCCAGCAGCCTATTCAGGGGAGCAGATACGCAGTATTTT.

The gene calls are TRBV19 and TRBJ2-2; 8 bases are a match to TRBD2. Germline lookup yields CDR1 LNHDA and CDR2 SQIVND (reference sequence). The V and J ends lost 9 bases and 5 bases, in that order; junction bases with no gene match: 23. The CDR3 is 19 residues long. This chain's CDR3 is CASTRVRETSGSGTGELFF. CDR3 DNA sequence: TGTGCCAGCACTCGTGTCCGCGAAACGAGCGGGAGTGGTACCGGGGAGCTGTTTTTT.

The rearrangement links TRBV6-5 to TRBJ1-2; 8 bases match TRBD1. This CDR3 is built from 16 residues. Germline CDR1 is MNHEY and CDR2 is SVGAGI. Losses at the gene ends were 4 bases for V and 5 bases for J; bases not matched to a gene: 12. CDR3 nucleotides: TGTGCCAGCAGTTCCGGACAGGGTAGGGGGTCATATGGCTACACCTTC. Encoded protein: CASSSGQGRGSYGYTF.

This clone occurred once. The V and J genes are TRBV5-6 and TRBJ2-7, with 9 bases identical to TRBD2. The germline gives CDR1 SGHDT, CDR2 YYEEEE. The V and J ends lost 1 base and 7 bases, in that order; junction bases with no gene match: 6. The CDR3 consists of 14 residues. Written as DNA, the CDR3 is TGTGCCAGCAGCTTGTGGCTAGCGGGACGGGAGCAGTACTTC. This sequence encodes CASSLWLAGREQYF.

The genes are TRBV30 and TRBJ2-7; TRBD1 agrees at 9 bases. Germline CDR1 is GTSNPN and CDR2 is SVGIG (reference sequence). The ends lost 5 bases at V and 6 bases at J; junction bases unmatched: 11. The CDR3 spans 14 residues. Here the CDR3 reads CAWAPGQGFSEQYF. CDR3 coding DNA: TGTGCCTGGGCACCGGGACAGGGTTTTTCCGAGCAGTACTTC.

The rearrangement uses TRBV6-1 and TRBJ2-3; 10 nucleotides line up with TRBD2. Losses at the gene ends were 1 base for V and 4 bases for J; bases not matched to a gene: 8. The CDR3 has 17 amino acids. Germline CDR1 and CDR2: MNHNS and SASEGT. CDR3 bases: TGTGCCAGCAGTGAAGTGGCTAGCGGGAGACGAGCAGATACGCAGTATTTT. This codes for CASSEVASGRRADTQYF.

V usage is TRBV6-4 and J usage is TRBJ1-1; 7 nucleotides match TRBD1. Germline CDR1 MRHNA, CDR2 SNTAGT. V dropped 0 bases and J dropped 6; count of bases not matched to a gene: 4. The CDR3 loop spans 14 amino acids. The chain's CDR3 is CASSDSEGAAEAFF. CDR3 bases: TGTGCCAGCAGTGACTCGGAGGGGGCGGCTGAAGCTTTCTTT.

J is TRBJ2-3 and V is TRBV15; D unclear. The CDR3 is 16 residues long. The V and J ends lost 8 bases and 0 bases respectively, with 18 bases between them. Germline V gene lookup returns CDR1 LNHNV and CDR2 YYDKDF (reference sequence). For the CDR3, the DNA is TGTGCCACCTCCGCCCGATCCGCCTATAGCACAGATACGCAGTATTTT. Translated: CATSARSAYSTDTQYF.

The chain uses TRBV5-4 and TRBJ2-5, with 13 positions matching TRBD2. The CDR3 is made up of 15 amino acids. Germline CDR1 is SGHNT and CDR2 is YYREEE (reference sequence). V lost 4 bases and J lost 5; bases outside the gene matches: 5. CDR3 amino acids: CASSLKLAGGETQYF. The CDR3, as DNA: TGTGCCAGCAGCCTAAAACTAGCGGGAGGGGAGACCCAGTACTTC.

This chain uses TRBV6-6 with TRBJ2-7, with 9 bases that match TRBD1. J was trimmed by 1 base and V by 7 bases; bases with no gene match: 5. The CDR3 is 14 amino acids. The V gene's germline CDR1 is MNHNY and CDR2 SVGAGI (reference sequence). CDR3 in amino acids: CASTDGQGSYEQYF. The CDR3 DNA reads as TGTGCCAGCACCGACGGACAGGGGTCCTACGAGCAGTACTTC.

This clone appeared a single time. This chain links TRBV23-1 with TRBJ1-1, with 7 nucleotides matching TRBD1. Being an ORF, TRBV23-1 has a function that is uncertain. The CDR3 extends over 14 amino acids. Unmatched junction bases numbered 7, after V lost 9 bases and J lost 0 bases. CDR3 in DNA: TGCGCCAGACTTCCGGGACAGCTGAACACTGAAGCTTTCTTT. Protein: CARLPGQLNTEAFF.

The chain combines TRBV27 with TRBJ2-7, with TRBD2 identical over 7 bases. J lost 7 bases, V lost 1 base, and 10 bases had no gene match. Germline V gene lookup returns CDR1 MNHEY and CDR2 SMNVEV (reference sequence). The CDR3 extends over 15 amino acids. CDR3 region: CASSLYGGGLGEQYF. CDR3 nucleotide sequence: TGTGCCAGCAGTTTATACGGGGGAGGGTTAGGGGAGCAGTACTTC.

This clone was found once. The V gene is TRBV7-9, the J gene TRBJ1-4; the D is unclear. Looked up from germline, CDR1 is SEHNR and CDR2 is FQNEAQ (reference sequence). V was clipped by 1 base and J by 0 bases, with 6 bases between them. The CDR3 is 15 residues long. CDR3 sequence (DNA): TGTGCCAGCAGCTTAGAGGCGGCAACTAATGAAAAACTGTTTTTT. It yields the protein CASSLEAATNEKLFF.

The rearrangement joins TRBV5-1 to TRBJ2-7, with 10 bases matching TRBD1. The CDR3 runs 14 residues. V gave up 4 bases and J gave up 4 bases; unmatched junction bases: 5. CDR1 SGHRS and CDR2 YFSETQ come from the germline V gene. CDR3 bases: TGCGCCAGCAGCCACCCGGGACAGGGGTACGAGCAGTACTTC. Translation gives CASSHPGQGYEQYF.

The chain employs TRBV5-1 and TRBJ2-7; weak D call: TRBD2 (6 bases). This CDR3 comprises 14 residues. Germline V CDR1 and CDR2: SGHRS, YFSETQ. The germline V and J ends were trimmed by 4 bases and 0 bases, with 11 bases remaining between them. In DNA, the CDR3 is TGCGCCAGCAGCCGAACCGGGAGCTCCTACGAGCAGTACTTC. This gives the protein CASSRTGSSYEQYF.

This clone has ten or more counts. The chain couples TRBV27 to TRBJ2-1, with 10 nucleotides matching TRBD2. The CDR3 is 15 residues long. Germline loops: CDR1 MNHEY, CDR2 SMNVEV (reference sequence). Trimming cost V 2 bases and J 6 bases; bases outside gene matches: 4. The DNA of the CDR3 is TGTGCCAGCAGTTTAGGAGCTAGCGGGAGCAATGAGCAGTTCTTC. Its translation is CASSLGASGSNEQFF.

This chain uses TRBV9 with TRBJ2-7; D uncertain. The CDR3 has 11 amino acids. V dropped 4 bases and J dropped 3 bases, with 5 bases sitting between them. Germline V lookup: CDR1 SGDLS, CDR2 YYNGEE. DNA of the CDR3: TGTGCCAGCAGCTCAGGCTACGAGCAGTACTTC. Amino acid sequence: CASSSGYEQYF.

The CDR3 region has the DNA TGTGCCACCAGCAGAGAGGGCGGGGCGAATGAAAAACTGTTTTTT. This sequence encodes CATSREGGANEKLFF. This chain links TRBV15 with TRBJ1-4; a possible D gene is TRBD1 (5 bases). V gave up 0 bases and J gave up 5 bases, with 10 bases separating them. Germline CDR1 LNHNV, CDR2 YYDKDF (reference sequence). CDR3 size: 15 residues.

The chain recombines TRBV4-3 with TRBJ1-4, with 8 positions matching TRBD1. Germline CDR1 LGHNA, CDR2 YSLEER. V trimming: 4 bases; J trimming: 4 bases; junction bases outside the gene matches: 5. The CDR3 has 15 residues. Written as DNA, the CDR3 is TGCGCCAGCAGCCCTCAGGACAGGGTTAATGAAAAACTGTTTTTT. Encoded protein: CASSPQDRVNEKLFF.